Shown below are 5 T cell receptor beta chains from a single sample sequenced in a study of T cell repertoires in cytomegalovirus infection. One entry per CDR3 protein results from TCRdb running MiXCR on the reads. The sample carries about 46,000 distinct CDR3 sequences, about a fifth recorded once. These receptors have no known antigen. The sample in question was CD8+ T cells from cultured PBMCs, obtained from culture after CMV antigen stimulation. The receptors stem from a human donor in good health (CMV status not recorded). Some clones in this sample may be carry-over from other donors' samples.

V and J are TRBV28 and TRBJ2-7, with TRBD1 matching over 7 bases. Germline CDR1 and CDR2: MDHEN and SYDVKM. Losses at the gene ends were 4 bases for V and 4 bases for J; bases not matched to a gene: 7. CDR3 size: 14 residues. The CDR3 reads CASSSGQAVYEQYF. The CDR3 DNA is TGTGCCAGCAGTTCAGGACAGGCGGTTTACGAGCAGTACTTC.

This clonotype was detected a few times. The V gene is TRBV2, the J gene TRBJ2-1; TRBD2 matches 7 bases. The ends lost 10 bases at V and 7 bases at J; junction bases unmatched: 16. Germline V lookup: CDR1 SNHLY, CDR2 FYNNEI. This CDR3 region has 15 residues. CDR3 nucleotides: TGTGCCATGCCGGATGAGGGCGGGAGTCGGAATGAGCAGTTCTTC. As protein: CAMPDEGGSRNEQFF.

This clonotype occurred a few times. The V and J genes are TRBV2 and TRBJ2-5, with D tentatively TRBD1 (6 bases). The germline V and J ends were trimmed by 4 bases and 5 bases, with 20 bases remaining between them. The CDR3 length is 16 residues. CDR1 and CDR2 (germline): SNHLY, FYNNEI. CDR3 region: CASSGSHLYRVETQYF. The CDR3 DNA is TGTGCCAGCAGTGGGTCCCACTTATACAGGGTCGAGACCCAGTACTTC. The variable domain in full, completed from reference TRBV2 and TRBJ2-5, reads EPEVTQTPSHQVTQMGQEVILRCVPISNHLYFYWYRQILGQKVEFLVSFYNNEISEKSEIFDDQFSVERPDGSNFTLKIRSTKLEDSAMYFCASSGSHLYRVETQYFGPGTRLLVL.

The V call is TRBV20-1, the J call TRBJ1-1, with D unresolved. V lost 6 bases and J lost 0, with 5 bases in between. Germline loops: CDR1 DFQATT, CDR2 SNEGSKA (reference sequence). CDR3 length: 11 residues. The CDR3 DNA reads as TGCAGTGCAACGGTGAACACTGAAGCTTTCTTT. Translated, it gives CSATVNTEAFF.

This sequence joins TRBV29-1 and TRBJ1-2, with a possible D match to TRBD1 (5 bases). Germline CDR1 is SQVTM and CDR2 is ANQGSEA. Deletions cut 4 bases from V and 2 bases from J, with 8 bases between. This CDR3 contains 12 residues. The CDR3 is CSVVWGNYGYTF. In nucleotides, the CDR3 is TGCAGCGTTGTATGGGGGAACTATGGCTACACCTTC.